This is a list of T cell receptor beta chains from one sample in a study of OX40 agonist ivuxolimab in advanced cancers. Clones were read by immunoSEQ multiplex PCR, and TCRdb kept only the in-frame ones, dropping some. The sample lists around 30,000 clones, around four fifths occurring once. Material: CD4+ or CD8+ T cells sorted from blood, obtained in a trial of the OX40 agonist ivuxolimab. These receptors all stem from an adult with an advanced solid tumor such as melanoma, head and neck, liver or kidney cancer. The conserved cysteine and the conserved F or W are not part of the CDR3 here. Fields, in order: V gene, clone size, CDR3 protein. Some rows mark clone size as missing; the rest say once, few, many or name a class of expanded clone.

TRBV27 | . | ASSLRGGVGDTQY
TRBV5-5 | . | ASSRPTGNYGYT
TRBV4-2 | . | ASSQDSRQALGQY
TRBV29-1 | . | SVNPGTGPTEAF
TRBV9 | . | ASSLTGFSGNTIY
TRBV5-5 | . | ASSAPGGSSYNEQF
TRBV6-6 | . | ASSYYGTGTEAF
TRBV28 | . | ASSFSTRDLNTGELF
TRBV7-9 | . | ASSFPYRARGGELF
TRBV7-7 | . | ASSLERAGRTGELF
TRBV4-3 | . | ASSQTSGSTDTQY
TRBV4-3 | once | ASSPNPDNSEAF
TRBV5-6 | few | ASSYWGEETQY
TRBV6-6 | . | ASSRGLRNTIY
TRBV5-5 | . | ASSLVGYEQY
TRBV19 | . | ASSIDAMTGELF
TRBV6-6 | . | ASSSQDYNEQF
TRBV4-2 | . | ASSTDGGNYGYT
TRBV7-9 | . | ASSSPRDTSSYEQY
TRBV14 | . | ASSPQGAEEQY
TRBV4-3 | . | ASSPRQGSYEQY
TRBV5-1 | . | ASSFLWDQPQH
TRBV27 | . | ASSPSTGVINYGYT
TRBV6-1 | . | ASRDSIVSTDTQY
TRBV6-6 | . | ASSYPPDRGNQPQH
TRBV5-6 | . | ASSLIRGYTEAF
TRBV2 | . | ASSLGQSYTEAF
TRBV5-6 | . | ASSLGQSGEQY